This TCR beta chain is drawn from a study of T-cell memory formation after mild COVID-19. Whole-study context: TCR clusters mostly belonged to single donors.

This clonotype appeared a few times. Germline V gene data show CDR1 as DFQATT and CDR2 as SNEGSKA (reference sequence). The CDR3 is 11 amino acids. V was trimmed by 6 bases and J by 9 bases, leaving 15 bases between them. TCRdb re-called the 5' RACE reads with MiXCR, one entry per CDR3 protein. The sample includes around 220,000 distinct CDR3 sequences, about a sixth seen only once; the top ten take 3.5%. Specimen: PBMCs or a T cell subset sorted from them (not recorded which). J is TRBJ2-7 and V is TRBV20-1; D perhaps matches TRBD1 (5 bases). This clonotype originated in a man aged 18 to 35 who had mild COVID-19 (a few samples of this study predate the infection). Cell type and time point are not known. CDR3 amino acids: CSALDIGRQYV. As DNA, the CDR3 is TGCAGTGCCCTGGACATCGGACGGCAGTACGTC.